This T cell receptor (beta chain) is drawn from a study of blood T cell repertoires in COVID-19 (dated by TCRdb to the early 2020s). Regarding the complete study: Samples from collaborators originated in the United States, Italy and Spain and spanned both the acute and convalescent phases of COVID-19. The sample metadata nearly always contained a de-identified subject ID, COVID-19 status, age in years and sex. The samples were drawn from the first 160 participants of the ongoing ImmuneRACE study and from over 950 subjects provided by 6 global collaborators. HLA class I and class II types, where available, came from metadata supplied by the sample provider rather than from assay-based typing. The material from the prospective study consisted of cDNA or gDNA derived from T cells, B-cell-depleted T cells, or PBMCs. The repertoires were released in a freely available public database meant as a resource for research on the immune response to SARS-CoV-2. Deeply sampled blood TCRbeta repertoires from subjects exposed to, actively infected with, or recovered from COVID-19 were included in the dataset.

The immunoSEQ Assay, a bias-controlled multiplex PCR, was used to amplify TCRbeta CDR3 regions from genomic DNA. Regarding the original processing steps: Nucleated cell counts per sample were estimated from amplification of reference gene primers within the assay. Sequence reads were collapsed and filtered to measure the absolute abundance of every unique TCRbeta CDR3 rearrangement. Productive Simpson clonality was computed per sample as the square root of Simpson's diversity index over productive rearrangements. TCRdb stores this immuneACCESS table with in-frame sequences only. Part of the clones is absent; in the studies checked, under half of the shortfall reflects unresolved V genes, and no reason is known for the rest. D and trimming were read from the DNA, whereas the V and J calls and clone size are those reported in that table. A total of about 180,000 clones appear in this sample, 80% to 90% of them only once. The ten largest clones capture approximately 10% of the sample.

Whole blood was collected in K2EDTA tubes by collaborating institutions according to the institutions' own protocols. For TCRbeta analysis, collaborators shipped samples as frozen whole blood, isolated PBMCs, or DNA extracted from either of those sample types. This clone was counted once. Its antigen target is currently unknown. There are no base qualities to consult, and no much larger clone falls within one base. General study outcomes and caveats: The quantity of clinical and demographic metadata differed by source and by participant and was supplied without curation.

CDR1 is given as SNHLY and CDR2 as FYNNEI, both from the germline V gene. V and J are truncated by 6 bases and 4 bases respectively, leaving an intervening sequence of 30 bases. The cysteine opens and the phenylalanine closes a CDR3 of 20 amino acids. Here the CDR3 DNA is all that survives: 60 bases in frame from base 1. This sequence was found in a human donor with active or convalescent COVID-19. The donor label of this sample is uncertain. The sequence is built from TRBV2 and TRBJ1-4, with the D gene uncertain. Source material: peripheral blood. CDR3 sequence: CASSPGVYGLRELDNEKLFF. In nucleotide form, the sequence is TGTGCCAGCAGCCCCGGGGTCTACGGGTTACGAGAACTGGATAATGAAAAACTGTTTTTT.